A selection of T cell receptor beta chains follows, all from one sample in a study of shared clonotypes between healthy human individuals. Clones were read by immunoSEQ multiplex PCR, and TCRdb kept only the in-frame ones, dropping some. The table has over 850,000 clones, about 80% seen once. Sequenced input: memory CD4+ T cells from PBMCs. These TCRs come from a man between 18 and 35 years old in good health. Some clones in this sample may be carry-over from other donors' samples. Both conserved end residues are part of each CDR3. A D gene is named only where the DNA matches it firmly. Rows may omit the clone size; those that give it use once, few, many or a size class.

CDR3aa	CDR3nt	v_gene	abundance	d_gene	j_gene
CASSEWGGTEAFF	TGTGCCAGCAGCGAATGGGGAGGGACTGAAGCTTTCTTT	TRBV6-1	-	-	TRBJ1-1
CASSAAGGSGEPQHF	TGTGCCAGCAGCGCCGCAGGGGGCTCGGGGGAGCCCCAGCATTTT	TRBV11-2	-	TRBD1	TRBJ1-5
CMTGSHYGYTF	TGTATGACCGGTTCGCACTATGGCTACACCTTC	TRBV19	few	-	TRBJ1-2
CASRPPTLAYEQYF	TGTGCCAGCAGACCTCCGACGCTCGCCTACGAGCAGTACTTC	TRBV6-5	-	-	TRBJ2-7
CASSPDRLGNQPQHF	TGTGCTAGCAGCCCCGACAGGTTGGGCAATCAGCCCCAGCATTTT	TRBV7-9	-	-	TRBJ1-5
CASSPFGTNTEAFF	TGTGCCAGCAGTCCGTTTGGAACGAACACTGAAGCTTTCTTT	TRBV28	-	-	TRBJ1-1
CSGRGYEQFF	TGCAGCGGTAGAGGTTATGAGCAGTTCTTC	TRBV29-1	-	-	TRBJ2-1
CASSLDGPRGRGELFF	TGTGCCAGCAGCTTAGATGGGCCTCGCGGTCGCGGGGAGCTGTTTTTT	TRBV7-3	-	-	TRBJ2-2
CASSFDFGSSYNEQFF	TGTGCCAGCAGCTTCGATTTCGGGAGCTCCTACAATGAGCAGTTCTTC	TRBV7-3	-	-	TRBJ2-1
CASRGVANTGELFF	TGTGCCAGCAGAGGGGTAGCGAACACCGGGGAGCTGTTTTTT	TRBV7-8	-	-	TRBJ2-2
CASSRGTGLDSGNTIYF	TGTGCCAGCAGCCGTGGGACAGGCCTCGACTCTGGAAACACCATATATTTT	TRBV7-9	-	TRBD1	TRBJ1-3
CASVTWGRSYEQYF	TGTGCCAGCGTAACTTGGGGAAGATCCTACGAGCAGTACTTC	TRBV5-8	-	-	TRBJ2-7
CASSQGGGANEKLFF	TGCGCCAGCAGCCAAGGCGGAGGGGCTAATGAAAAACTGTTTTTT	TRBV4-1	-	-	TRBJ1-4
CASSLGQNQPQHF	TGCGCCAGCAGCTTGGGGCAAAACCAGCCCCAGCATTTT	TRBV5-1	-	-	TRBJ1-5
CASSKGTGTGLDYEQYF	TGCGCCAGCAGTAAAGGGACCGGGACAGGGTTAGACTACGAGCAGTACTTC	TRBV5-1	-	TRBD1	TRBJ2-7
CASSLSGGSANTGELFF	TGTGCCAGCAGCTTATCTGGCGGGTCCGCGAACACCGGGGAGCTGTTTTTT	TRBV7-7	-	-	TRBJ2-2
CASSLVGSTNEKLFF	TGCGCCAGCAGCTTGGTGGGGTCAACTAATGAAAAACTGTTTTTT	TRBV5-1	-	-	TRBJ1-4
CASSLARTSEADTQYF	TGTGCCAGCAGCTTAGCACGGACTAGCGAGGCAGATACGCAGTATTTT	TRBV7-2	-	TRBD2	TRBJ2-3
CASGLGYRGRYQPQHF	TGTGCCAGCGGCTTGGGCTACAGGGGGCGCTATCAGCCCCAGCATTTT	TRBV28	-	TRBD1	TRBJ1-5
CASSFLMNTEAFF	TGTGCCAGCAGTTTTCTCATGAACACTGAAGCTTTCTTT	TRBV28	many	-	TRBJ1-1
CAISELHRSEAFF	TGTGCCATCAGTGAGTTGCACCGGAGCGAAGCTTTCTTT	TRBV10-3	few	-	TRBJ1-1
CASSPTGSGNTIYF	TGTGCCAGCAGCCCGACGGGGTCTGGAAACACCATATATTTT	TRBV5-4	-	-	TRBJ1-3
CASSLSPGFLGFF	TGCGCCAGCAGCTTATCCCCAGGGTTTTTGGGTTTCTTT	TRBV5-1	-	-	TRBJ1-1
CASSLDSSTDTQYF	TGTGCCAGCAGCTTAGATTCCAGCACAGATACGCAGTATTTT	TRBV7-9	-	-	TRBJ2-3
CASSLGQQSTDTQYF	TGTGCCAGCAGCTTAGGCCAGCAAAGCACAGATACGCAGTATTTT	TRBV7-9	few	-	TRBJ2-3
CASSGPGTMNTEAFF	TGTGCCAGTAGTGGCCCCGGGACAATGAACACTGAAGCTTTCTTT	TRBV19	-	-	TRBJ1-1
CASSSRGQEDGYTF	TGCGCCAGCAGCTCCAGGGGGCAGGAGGATGGCTACACCTTC	TRBV5-1	-	TRBD1	TRBJ1-2
CASSLSGGSDTQYF	TGTGCCAGCAGCTTATCCGGGGGTAGCGATACGCAGTATTTT	TRBV13	-	-	TRBJ2-3
CASNRDRNTGELFF	TGTGCCAGCAACCGGGACAGGAACACCGGGGAGCTGTTTTTT	TRBV5-8	once	TRBD1	TRBJ2-2
CASSPNPGYRTEKLFF	TGTGCCAGCTCACCGAACCCGGGCTACAGGACGGAAAAACTGTTTTTT	TRBV18	-	-	TRBJ1-4
CASSLVGGRVIGELFF	TGTGCCAGCAGCTTAGTTGGCGGGAGGGTCATCGGGGAGCTGTTTTTT	TRBV7-2	-	TRBD2	TRBJ2-2
CASSLVTTQETQYF	TGTGCCAGCAGCTTAGTAACCACCCAAGAGACCCAGTACTTC	TRBV11-1	-	-	TRBJ2-5
CAISEEQVGPRGAFF	TGTGCCATCAGTGAAGAGCAGGTGGGGCCCCGAGGAGCTTTCTTT	TRBV10-3	once	-	TRBJ1-1
CASSIGFKAEAFF	TGCGCCAGCAGCATAGGATTTAAGGCTGAAGCTTTCTTT	TRBV5-1	-	-	TRBJ1-1
CAWSPQGLEQYF	TGTGCCTGGAGCCCACAGGGGCTCGAGCAGTACTTC	TRBV30	-	TRBD1	TRBJ2-7
CASSLSGVSTGELFF	TGCGCCAGCAGCTTGTCCGGGGTTAGTACCGGGGAGCTGTTTTTT	TRBV5-1	-	-	TRBJ2-2
CASSLGGWQYF	TGTGCCAGCAGCTTGGGCGGTTGGCAGTACTTC	TRBV5-6	-	-	TRBJ2-7